The 14 T cell receptor beta chains presented below share a single source sample, sequenced in a study of T cells in Graves' hyperthyroidism and ophthalmopathy. Researchers amplified the TCR beta CDR3 regions from RNA transcripts. HTBI primers were used for first-round RT-PCR of the TCR CDR3. Each CDR3 protein is one row after TCRdb ran MiXCR on the multiplex PCR reads. The table lists 45,000 to 75,000 distinct CDR3 sequences, 49% of them singletons. Sequencing input: blood. These receptors came from a woman in her twenties or thirties with Graves' ophthalmopathy.

This clonotype was detected a few times. The chain uses TRBV14 and TRBJ1-4; D is undetermined. Germline V gene sequence: CDR1 SGHDN, CDR2 FVKESK. The CDR3 runs to 15 residues. The V end lost 0 bases, the J end lost 8 bases, and 13 bases lay between the germline ends. The CDR3 nucleotides are TGTGCCAGCAGCCAAGATTTACGGGCGAGGGAAAAACTGTTTTTT. It translates to CASSQDLRAREKLFF.

This clonotype was found many times. The chain is built from TRBV28 and TRBJ2-4; D is unclear. Trimming stripped 3 bases from V and 5 bases from J, with 5 bases between. The CDR3 runs to 12 residues. In germline, CDR1 is MDHEN, CDR2 SYDVKM. The CDR3 DNA follows: TGTGCCAGCAGTTTGAAGGAAAACATTCAGTACTTC. This codes for CASSLKENIQYF.

Regarding this clonotype: At one end the junction does not follow the germline gene, possibly because of a read error. The chain couples TRBV7-2 to TRBJ2-2, with D tentatively TRBD2 (5 bases). The CDR3 has 16 amino acids. CDR1 is SGHTA and CDR2 is FQGNSA in the germline V gene. The DNA of the CDR3 is TGTGCCAGCAGCTTAACGCTAGGAATTTCGACCGGGGAGCTGCTTTTT. It is translated as CASSLTLGISTGELLF.

At least ten counts were recorded for this clonotype. V and J are TRBV10-3 and TRBJ1-1, with 7 bases lining up with TRBD1. V was clipped by 8 bases and J by 0 bases; unmatched bases: 6. In germline, CDR1 is ENHRY, CDR2 SYGVKD. This CDR3 region has 14 residues. CDR3 region: CAIRDRNLNTEAFF. CDR3 bases: TGTGCCATCCGGGACAGAAATTTGAACACTGAAGCTTTCTTT.

This clonotype appeared many times. This rearrangement joins TRBV6-1 to TRBJ1-5; D gene ambiguous. The V end lost 2 bases, the J end lost 5 bases, and 7 bases lay between the germline ends. This CDR3 is 13 amino acids long. From germline, CDR1 is MNHNS and CDR2 SASEGT. CDR3 amino acids: CASSETEYQPQHF. For the CDR3, the DNA is TGTGCCAGCAGTGAAACAGAGTATCAGCCCCAGCATTTT.

This clonotype was seen repeatedly, ten times or more. The rearrangement uses TRBV12-3 or TRBV12-4 and TRBJ1-2, with 7 positions matching TRBD1. The V gene end was trimmed by 5 bases and the J gene end by 6 bases; junction bases not matched to a gene: 15. This CDR3 contains 16 residues. CDR3 amino acids: CASSPPTGRDINGYTF. CDR3 in DNA: TGTGCCAGCAGTCCCCCGACAGGGAGGGATATAAATGGCTACACCTTC.

The chain links TRBV29-1 to TRBJ2-5, with a tentative D call TRBD2 (6 bases). The germline V gene encodes CDR1 SQVTM and CDR2 ANQGSEA. V lost 3 bases and J 1 base, leaving 15 bases between the germline ends. The CDR3 has 15 residues. The CDR3 sequence: CSVERGAGSQETQYF. In DNA, the CDR3 is TGCAGCGTTGAGAGGGGTGCGGGGTCCCAAGAGACCCAGTACTTC.

V gene TRBV7-9 combines with J gene TRBJ1-5, with D possibly being TRBD1 (5 bases). This CDR3 is built from 15 residues. The germline CDR1 and CDR2 sequences are SEHNR and FQNEAQ (reference sequence). Trimming pared 3 bases from V and 6 bases from J, leaving 15 bases between. CDR3 coding DNA: TGTGCCAGCAGCTTGTCGAACTTCGGGGGTCAGCCCCAGCATTTT. This translates into CASSLSNFGGQPQHF.

The V and J genes are TRBV2 and TRBJ2-6, with 8 bases aligning to TRBD1. Looked up from germline, CDR1 is SNHLY and CDR2 is FYNNEI. J gave up 2 bases and V 3 bases, and 0 bases lay outside the gene matches. The CDR3 is 15 residues long. Here the CDR3 reads CASSEDRAGANVLTF. The CDR3, as DNA: TGTGCCAGCAGTGAGGACAGGGCTGGGGCCAACGTCCTGACTTTC.

On this clonotype: Likely a read error: the CDR3 ends without its conserved phenylalanine or tryptophan. The chain joins TRBV10-3 to TRBJ2-1; D not certain. This CDR3 region has 16 residues. V lost 0 bases and J 0 bases, leaving 9 bases between the germline ends. Germline V gene sequence: CDR1 ENHRY, CDR2 SYGVKD. CDR3 bases: TGTGCCATCAGTGAGTCACCAATGAGCTCCTACAATGAGCAGTTCAGA. It yields the protein CAISESPMSSYNEQFR.

This sequence joins TRBV2 and TRBJ2-7; D is undetermined. Germline V gene sequence: CDR1 SNHLY, CDR2 FYNNEI. The CDR3 has 14 residues. Trimming removed 5 bases at V and 2 bases at J, with 13 bases between. The CDR3 region has the DNA TGTGCCAGCAGTTCCATGGGCACAGCCTACGAGCAGTACTTC. Translating gives CASSSMGTAYEQYF. Full variable domain (outside the CDR3, taken from reference TRBV2 and TRBJ2-7): EPEVTQTPSHQVTQMGQEVILRCVPISNHLYFYWYRQILGQKVEFLVSFYNNEISEKSEIFDDQFSVERPDGSNFTLKIRSTKLEDSAMYFCASSSMGTAYEQYFGPGTRLTVT.

This sequence joins TRBV9 and TRBJ2-3; 9 bases match TRBD2. With V trimmed by 0 bases and J by 3 bases, 2 bases remained unmatched. CDR3 size: 15 residues. CDR1 and CDR2 (germline): SGDLS, YYNGEE. The CDR3 protein is CASSVGAGGTDTQYF. In DNA form, the CDR3 reads TGTGCCAGCAGCGTAGGGGCGGGAGGGACAGATACGCAGTATTTT.

This clonotype was counted many times. The CDR3 loop reads CASSLLGNTEAFF. The CDR3 DNA sequence: TGTGCCAGCAGCTTATTGGGGAACACTGAAGCTTTCTTT. The genes are TRBV11-2 and TRBJ1-1; the D is unclear. V lost 2 bases and J 1 base, leaving 5 bases between the germline ends. The CDR3 spans 13 residues. Germline V gene lookup returns CDR1 SGHAT and CDR2 FQNNGV.

This clonotype showed up many times. This chain links TRBV10-1 with TRBJ2-7; no firm D call. The CDR3 loop spans 15 amino acids. V gave up 1 base and J gave up 2 bases, with 12 bases separating them. Germline V lookup: CDR1 WNHNN, CDR2 SYGVQD (reference sequence). The CDR3 is CASSEYAGVTYEQYF. The CDR3, as DNA: TGCGCCAGCAGTGAGTACGCAGGAGTTACCTACGAGCAGTACTTC.